This is a list of T cell receptor beta chains from one sample in a study of CD8+CD57+ T cells in acquired aplastic anemia. MiXCR was run by TCRdb on the reads, yielding one entry per CDR3 protein. The sample has about 190,000 distinct CDR3 sequences; 48% are singletons. Sequencing was carried out using sorted CD4+, CD8+, or CD8+CD57+ T cells (not recorded which) from PBMCs. Receptors originate from a human donor with aplastic anemia. Both conserved end residues are part of each CDR3. D genes are given only for firm matches. A row's size may be missing; if present it is once, few, many or a size class.

abundance	j_gene	v_gene	d_gene	CDR3aa	CDR3nt
many	TRBJ1-6	TRBV18	.	CASSLSLETPLHF	TGTGCCAGCTCACTTTCGTTGGAGACACCCCTCCACTTT
.	TRBJ2-3	TRBV2	.	CASFLATDTQYF	TGTGCCAGCTTCCTAGCTACAGATACGCAGTATTTT
.	TRBJ1-1	TRBV5-8	TRBD1	CASSSTGLTEAFF	TGTGCCAGCAGCTCGACAGGGTTGACTGAAGCTTTCTTT
few	TRBJ2-1	TRBV7-2	.	CASSPNWEQFF	TGTGCCAGCAGCCCGAACTGGGAGCAGTTCTTC
many	TRBJ1-1	TRBV5-1	TRBD1	CASSRDEGAYTEAFF	TGCGCCAGCAGCCGCGACGAGGGGGCCTACACTGAAGCTTTCTTT
many	TRBJ2-5	TRBV5-1	.	CASSLVDLQETQYF	TGCGCCAGCAGCTTGGTGGACCTCCAAGAGACCCAGTACTTC
.	TRBJ2-7	TRBV29-1	TRBD2	CSLVAGESYEQYF	TGCAGCTTGGTAGCGGGGGAATCCTACGAGCAGTACTTC
many	TRBJ2-7	TRBV5-4	.	CASSFPDGAYEQYF	TGTGCCAGCAGCTTCCCGGACGGAGCCTACGAGCAGTACTTC
many	TRBJ1-6	TRBV7-3	TRBD1	CASSLSTGGNSPLHF	TGTGCCAGCAGCTTGTCCACAGGGGGGAATTCACCCCTCCACTTT
.	TRBJ2-4	TRBV30	.	CAWSVGALAKNIQYF	TGTGCCTGGAGTGTAGGGGCATTAGCCAAAAACATTCAGTACTTC
once	TRBJ2-3	TRBV29-1	.	CSVSPYTDTQYF	TGCAGCGTTAGTCCGTACACAGATACGCAGTACTTT
many	TRBJ1-1	TRBV11-2	.	CASSLVGFRGQAFF	TGTGCCAGCAGCTTAGTGGGTTTTAGGGGCCAAGCTTTCTTT
.	TRBJ1-1	TRBV5-1	TRBD1	CASSLDRGMNTEAFF	TGCGCCAGCAGCTTGGACAGGGGAATGAACACTGAAGCTTTCTTT
many	TRBJ1-6	TRBV7-2	.	CASSDFNPPLHF	TGTGCCAGCTCCGACTTTAATCCACCCCTCCACTTT
once	TRBJ2-7	TRBV10-3	TRBD2	CAISQGTSGEQYF	TGTGCCATCAGCCAAGGGACTAGCGGAGAGCAGTACTTC
.	TRBJ1-1	TRBV20-1	.	CSALVPRSTEAFF	TGCAGTGCCCTGGTTCCCAGGAGCACTGAAGCTTTCTTT
.	TRBJ2-7	TRBV5-5	TRBD1	CASSGTGDAYEQYF	TGTGCCAGCAGCGGGACAGGGGACGCCTACGAGCAGTACTTC
.	TRBJ1-1	TRBV28	.	CASSSGGGHTEAFF	TGTGCCAGCAGTTCCGGGGGGGGCCACACTGAAGCTTTCTTT
.	TRBJ2-1	TRBV10-2	TRBD2	CASIMAGGNEQFF	TGCGCCAGCATTATGGCGGGAGGCAATGAGCAGTTCTTC
.	TRBJ1-1	TRBV5-1	.	CASKGINTEAFF	TGCGCCAGCAAGGGGATTAACACTGAAGCTTTCTTT
.	TRBJ2-7	TRBV19	.	CASSILTGPYEQYF	TGTGCCAGTAGTATCTTAACAGGACCCTACGAGCAGTACTTC
many	TRBJ2-1	TRBV5-1	.	CASSLDGHSFF	TGCGCCAGCAGCTTGGATGGACATTCGTTCTTC
.	TRBJ2-5	TRBV9	TRBD1	CASSASQGVGETQYF	TGTGCCAGCAGCGCATCTCAGGGGGTTGGGGAGACCCAGTACTTC
many	TRBJ2-1	TRBV7-3	.	CASSLRGGGNNEQFF	TGTGCCAGCAGCCTCAGAGGAGGGGGCAACAATGAGCAGTTCTTC
.	TRBJ2-1	TRBV19	.	CASSHRENEQFF	TGTGCCAGTAGCCATCGGGAGAATGAGCAGTTCTTC
.	TRBJ2-5	TRBV24-1	.	CATSDSQETQYF	TGTGCCACCAGTGATTCCCAAGAGACCCAGTACTTC
.	TRBJ2-3	TRBV24-1	.	CATSEPASETDTQYF	TGTGCCACCAGTGAGCCAGCGTCGGAAACAGATACGCAGTATTTT
.	TRBJ2-7	TRBV10-3	.	CATAYEQYF	TGTGCCACCGCCTACGAGCAGTACTTC
.	TRBJ2-7	TRBV10-3	TRBD1	CAISESLLGQASYVQYF	TGTGCCATCAGTGAATCCCTACTGGGACAGGCAAGCTACGTGCAGTACTTC
.	TRBJ1-6	TRBV5-4	TRBD1	CASSLEGADSPLHF	TGTGCCAGCAGCTTGGAGGGGGCAGACTCACCCCTCCACTTT
.	TRBJ1-2	TRBV20-1	.	CSALPTDNYGYTF	TGCAGTGCTCTACCGACAGATAACTATGGCTACACCTTC
many	TRBJ2-1	TRBV24-1	TRBD1	CATSEPTGGRMNEQFF	TGTGCCACCAGTGAACCTACAGGGGGCAGGATGAATGAGCAGTTCTTC
.	TRBJ2-2	TRBV10-3	TRBD1	CAIRRQGADGELFF	TGTGCCATCAGACGACAGGGTGCCGACGGGGAGCTGTTTTTT
many	TRBJ1-2	TRBV19	.	CASSIFGNYGYTF	TGTGCCAGTAGTATCTTCGGGAACTATGGCTACACCTTC
many	TRBJ2-5	TRBV4-1	.	CASSPSFVYQETQYF	TGCGCCAGCAGCCCCAGTTTCGTGTACCAAGAGACCCAGTACTTC
few	TRBJ2-7	TRBV18	.	CASSPATGTYEQYF	TGTGCCAGCTCGCCTGCAACAGGGACCTACGAGCAGTACTTC
many	TRBJ1-4	TRBV5-1	.	CASSPAPRGLGEKLFF	TGCGCCAGCAGCCCGGCCCCCAGGGGCTTAGGAGAAAAACTGTTTTTT